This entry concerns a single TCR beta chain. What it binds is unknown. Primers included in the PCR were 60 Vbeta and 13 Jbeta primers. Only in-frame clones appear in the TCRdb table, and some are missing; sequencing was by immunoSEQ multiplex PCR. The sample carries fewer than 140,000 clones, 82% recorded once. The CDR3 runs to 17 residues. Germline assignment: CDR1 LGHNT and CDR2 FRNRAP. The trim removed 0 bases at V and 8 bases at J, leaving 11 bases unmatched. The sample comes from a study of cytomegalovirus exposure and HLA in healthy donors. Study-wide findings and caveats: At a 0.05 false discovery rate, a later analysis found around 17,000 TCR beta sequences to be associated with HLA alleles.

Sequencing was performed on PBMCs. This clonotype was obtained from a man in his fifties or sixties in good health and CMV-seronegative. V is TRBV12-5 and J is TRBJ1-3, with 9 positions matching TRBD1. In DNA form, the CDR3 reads TGTGCTAGTGGTTTGGTTAGGACAGGGGAAGGATTGGACACCATATATTTT. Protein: CASGLVRTGEGLDTIYF.